This T cell receptor (beta chain) derives from a study of CD8 T cells in ankylosing spondylitis. Regarding the study as a whole: Several of the motif variants were reported before in synovial fluid and blood from reactive arthritis. Blood from ankylosing spondylitis patients appeared to carry a characteristic roughly eight-variant TCR beta motif. Clones tied to disease were said to be significantly enriched in matched ankylosing spondylitis synovial fluid.

Notes on this clonotype: Its antigen is unidentified.

The TCR beta libraries were generated through quantitative 5'-RACE incorporating molecular barcodes. Each CDR3 protein is one row after TCRdb ran MiXCR on the 5' RACE reads. The sample lists 340,000 or so distinct CDR3 sequences, about 14% seen once, with around 1% in the top ten. Germline CDR1 is SGHRS and CDR2 is YFSETQ. The CDR3 totals 14 residues. V was pared by 4 bases and J by 1 base, with 11 bases between. The material sequenced was blood, either unsorted or a sorted T cell fraction (not recorded which). This TCR was recovered from a male donor with ankylosing spondylitis or in good health (not recorded which). The chain has TRBV5-1 and TRBJ1-1; D is perhaps TRBD1 (5 bases). The CDR3 DNA reads TGCGCCAGCAGCCGGGGCCCTGCGAACACTGAAGCTTTCTTT. Protein product: CASSRGPANTEAFF.